The clone carrying this T cell receptor (beta chain) was picked up a small number of times. The authors ran a second PCR of about 7 to 11 cycles using a sample-barcoded 5' primer and a J-beta primer mix. TCRdb reanalysed the 5' RACE reads using MiXCR and keeps one entry per CDR3 protein. Of 650,000 to 800,000 distinct CDR3 sequences listed, roughly half were seen once; the top ten hold roughly 12%. This sample was included in a study of blood T cells in healthy people across ages. The germline V gene encodes CDR1 MNHEY and CDR2 SMNVEV (reference sequence). The germline V and J ends were trimmed by 4 bases and 0 bases, with 12 bases remaining between them. The CDR3 is 15 residues long.

The sequence derives from a woman older than 75 in good health. V is TRBV27 and J is TRBJ1-1; D unresolved. Sample: blood. This CDR3 is CASSSLGGLNTEAFF. CDR3 sequence (DNA): TGTGCCAGCAGTTCCTTGGGAGGATTGAACACTGAAGCTTTCTTT.